This T cell receptor (beta chain) emerged from a study of blood T cell repertoires in COVID-19. About the research overall: T cells, B-cell-depleted T cells, or PBMCs supplied cDNA or gDNA.

Living in 24 US areas, the participants were between roughly 18 and 89 years of age. TCRdb's copy holds only in-frame clones and misses some; the assay was immunoSEQ multiplex PCR. The data hold roughly 200,000 clones, with roughly 89% observed a single time. Germline CDR1 and CDR2: MGHRA and YSYEKL. The V and J ends lost 6 bases and 1 base, in that order; junction bases with no gene match: 8. This CDR3 contains 15 residues. The gene calls are TRBV4-1 and TRBJ1-1, with 7 bases fitting TRBD1. This TCR came from a woman in her 30s with acute COVID-19. Sequenced: PBMCs or T cells enriched from blood (not recorded which). The CDR3 nucleotides are TGCGCCAGCAGTCATTCCGGGACAGCGAACACTGAAGCTTTCTTT. Its translation is CASSHSGTANTEAFF.